The entry that follows covers one TCR beta chain sequence. Its specificity is unknown. Germline lookup yields CDR1 SGHNT and CDR2 YENEEA. This CDR3 has 14 residues. Trimming cost V 3 bases and J 3 bases, with 12 bases left between them. The library targeted TCRbeta and was prepared with unique molecular identifiers. TCRdb reprocessed the PCR reads with MiXCR, giving one entry per CDR3 protein. The sample has tens of thousands of distinct CDR3 sequences, 15% to 20% seen once; the top ten hold approximately 55%. This entry is derived from a study of T-cell reconstitution after alpha-beta-depleted transplantation in children. Points from the study as a whole: A year had passed since transplant, and T-cell counts and diversity by then came mostly from newly produced T cells.

The sequence was collected from a male patient aged 2-9 years who had a stem cell transplant for acute lymphoblastic leukemia, so the T cells may come from the graft donor. The chain is built from TRBV11-3 and TRBJ2-7; possibly TRBD2 for D (6 bases). The source was PBMCs, mostly from graft donor cells, collected 360 days after TCRalphabeta/CD19-depleted stem cell transplant. CDR3: CASSLDGTDYEQYF. The CDR3 coding sequence is TGTGCCAGCAGCTTGGACGGGACTGACTACGAGCAGTACTTC.